What follows are 8 T cell receptor beta chains derived from one specimen sequenced in a study of blood T cell repertoires in COVID-19 (dated by TCRdb to 2019 to 2021). Library preparation employed the immunoSEQ multiplex PCR assay. This is the immuneACCESS table as TCRdb keeps it, with only in-frame sequences that have V and J called. A part of the clones is gone; compared with another copy, unresolved V genes explain less than half, and the rest is unexplained. Within this sample are 250,000 to 300,000 clones, with around 86% of them counted one time only. The ten biggest clones cover just under 3% of the sample. Sequencing was done on a sample of peripheral blood. The source is a woman aged 55 to 70 with active or convalescent COVID-19.

The chain is built from TRBV9 and TRBJ2-1, with 7 positions matching TRBD1. The germline V gene has CDR1 SGDLS and CDR2 YYNGEE. Trimming removed 3 bases from V and 3 bases from J; junction bases left unmatched: 9. CDR3 length: 16 residues. CDR3 coding DNA: TGTGCCAGCAGCGAGAATTGGGGACAGTTCTACAATGAGCAGTTCTTC. It encodes CASSENWGQFYNEQFF.

This chain links TRBV9 with TRBJ1-2; D may be TRBD1 (6 bases). The ends were cut back, 3 bases at V and 4 bases at J, with 16 bases in the middle. The V gene's germline CDR1 is SGDLS and CDR2 YYNGEE. The CDR3 consists of 15 residues. The CDR3, as DNA: TGTGCCAGCAGCGCCACTTGGACAGCTTCCTATGGCTACACCTTC. It encodes CASSATWTASYGYTF. The full variable domain, its missing parts supplied by reference TRBV9 and TRBJ1-2, is DSGVTQTPKHLITATGQRVTLRCSPRSGDLSVYWYQQSLDQGLQFLIQYYNGEERAKGNILERFSAQQFPDLHSELNLSSLELGDSALYFCASSATWTASYGYTFGSGTRLTVV.

The J gene is TRBJ1-3, the V gene TRBV19; TRBD1 might be the D (5 bases). CDR3 length: 14 residues. Trimming took off 6 bases at V and 4 bases at J, with 13 bases between the two ends. Germline values: CDR1 LNHDA, CDR2 SQIVND (reference sequence). Written as DNA, the CDR3 is TGTGCCAGTAGCCGTGGAGGGGACGGAAACACCATATATTTT. This encodes CASSRGGDGNTIYF. The variable domain in full, with the rest retrieved from reference TRBV19 and TRBJ1-3, is DGGITQSPKYLFRKEGQNVTLSCEQNLNHDAMYWYRQDPGQGLRLIYYSQIVNDFQKGDIAEGYSVSREKKESFPLTVTSAQKNPTAFYLCASSRGGDGNTIYFGEGSWLTVV.

This clone was seen repeatedly, ten times or more. The J gene is TRBJ2-7, the V gene TRBV5-1, with 8 bases identical to TRBD1. V dropped 4 bases and J dropped 4; count of bases not matched to a gene: 10. Germline CDR1 and CDR2: SGHRS and YFSETQ. The CDR3 covers 15 residues. In DNA form, the CDR3 reads TGCGCCAGCAGCCCGCGACAGGGGACGTCTTACGAGCAGTACTTC. Amino acid sequence: CASSPRQGTSYEQYF.

The chain is built from TRBV29-1 and TRBJ1-1; 9 nucleotides align to TRBD1. Germline values: CDR1 SQVTM, CDR2 ANQGSEA. V trimming: 8 bases; J trimming: 1 base; junction bases outside the gene matches: 8. The CDR3 is 14 amino acids. CDR3 sequence reads: CSSLPQGANTEAFF. CDR3 DNA: TGCAGCTCACTACCACAGGGGGCGAACACTGAAGCTTTCTTT.

This chain joins TRBV24-1 and TRBJ2-1; 10 bases line up with TRBD1. The germline V gene encodes CDR1 KGHDR and CDR2 SFDVKD. V gave up 9 bases and J gave up 6 bases; unmatched junction bases: 7. CDR3 length: 14 amino acids. The CDR3 spells CATSGTGAPNEQFF. In nucleotides, the CDR3 is TGTGCCACCTCCGGGACAGGGGCCCCCAATGAGCAGTTCTTC.

CDR3 bases: TGTGCCAGCAGCGTAGCTGGGGACAATTATCAGCCCCAGCATTTT. Its protein is CASSVAGDNYQPQHF. This chain joins TRBV9 and TRBJ1-5; maybe TRBD1 (6 bases). Looked up from germline, CDR1 is SGDLS and CDR2 is YYNGEE. Trimming took 0 bases from V and 5 from J, leaving 12 bases between them. The CDR3 has 15 residues.

J is TRBJ2-2 and V is TRBV7-6; a weak D match, TRBD1 (5 bases). Germline values: CDR1 SGHVS, CDR2 FNYEAQ. V was shortened by 4 bases and J by 0 bases, with 18 bases between the two germline ends. CDR3 size: 18 residues. This CDR3 reads CASSYYIDSLANTGELFF. Here the CDR3 DNA reads TGTGCCAGCAGCTACTACATTGACAGTCTCGCGAACACCGGGGAGCTGTTTTTT.